The rows below give T cell receptor beta chains drawn from one sample of a study of blood T cell repertoires in COVID-19. Sequenced by immunoSEQ multiplex PCR; TCRdb stores in-frame clones only, minus some. Of approximately 300,000 clones detected, roughly 83% appear once; the ten largest clones hold around 1.5%. The sequenced sample was peripheral blood. These receptors originate from a woman aged 45-60 years with acute or convalescent COVID-19. Both conserved end residues are part of each CDR3. Fields, in order: V gene, D gene, J gene, CDR3 protein, CDR3 DNA. A D gene is named only where the DNA matches it firmly.

v_call: TRBV7-2
d_call: -
j_call: TRBJ1-2
cdr3_aa: CASSLESQDIHYGYTF
cdr3_nt: TGTGCCAGCAGCTTAGAATCCCAGGACATTCACTATGGCTACACCTTC

v_call: TRBV5-1
d_call: -
j_call: TRBJ1-4
cdr3_aa: CASSLASNEKLFF
cdr3_nt: TGCGCCAGCAGCTTGGCGAGTAATGAAAAACTGTTTTTT

v_call: TRBV25-1
d_call: -
j_call: TRBJ1-4
cdr3_aa: CASSEAAGRNEKLFF
cdr3_nt: TGTGCCAGCAGTGAAGCTGCAGGGAGGAATGAAAAACTGTTTTTT

v_call: TRBV9
d_call: -
j_call: TRBJ2-3
cdr3_aa: CASSALTDTQYF
cdr3_nt: TGTGCCAGCAGCGCACTCACAGATACGCAGTATTTT

v_call: TRBV5-1
d_call: -
j_call: TRBJ1-1
cdr3_aa: CASSLDRTSTEAFF
cdr3_nt: TGCGCCAGCAGCTTGGACAGAACCAGCACTGAAGCTTTCTTT

v_call: TRBV6-1
d_call: TRBD1
j_call: TRBJ1-5
cdr3_aa: CASSEFRQGNQPQHF
cdr3_nt: TGTGCCAGCAGTGAATTCAGACAGGGGAATCAGCCCCAGCATTTT

v_call: TRBV15
d_call: TRBD2
j_call: TRBJ2-2
cdr3_aa: CATGSTSANTGELFF
cdr3_nt: TGTGCCACCGGCTCGACTAGCGCGAACACCGGGGAGCTGTTTTTT

v_call: TRBV7-2
d_call: TRBD1
j_call: TRBJ2-2
cdr3_aa: CASSRTGGLKWGGELFF
cdr3_nt: TGTGCCAGCAGCCGGACAGGGGGTCTGAAATGGGGCGGGGAGCTGTTTTTT

v_call: TRBV9
d_call: TRBD2
j_call: TRBJ2-1
cdr3_aa: CASSGGLAGGYEQFF
cdr3_nt: TGTGCCAGCAGCGGCGGACTAGCGGGAGGATATGAGCAGTTCTTC

v_call: TRBV20-1
d_call: -
j_call: TRBJ2-5
cdr3_aa: CSASSDSWETQYF
cdr3_nt: TGCAGTGCTAGTTCGGACTCTTGGGAGACCCAGTACTTC